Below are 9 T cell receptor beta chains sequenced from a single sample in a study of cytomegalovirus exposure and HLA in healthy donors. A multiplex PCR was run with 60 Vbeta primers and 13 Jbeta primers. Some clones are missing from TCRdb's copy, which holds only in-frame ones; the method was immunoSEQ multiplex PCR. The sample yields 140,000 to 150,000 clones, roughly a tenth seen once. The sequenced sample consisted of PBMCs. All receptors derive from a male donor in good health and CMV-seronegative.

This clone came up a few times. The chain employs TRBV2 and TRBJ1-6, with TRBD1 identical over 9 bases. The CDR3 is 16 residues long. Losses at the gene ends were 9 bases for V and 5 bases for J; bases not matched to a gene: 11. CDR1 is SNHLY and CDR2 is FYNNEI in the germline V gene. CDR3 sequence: CASVPPGTGNNSPLHF. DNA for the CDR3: TGTGCCAGTGTGCCGCCGGGGACAGGGAATAATTCACCCCTCCACTTT.

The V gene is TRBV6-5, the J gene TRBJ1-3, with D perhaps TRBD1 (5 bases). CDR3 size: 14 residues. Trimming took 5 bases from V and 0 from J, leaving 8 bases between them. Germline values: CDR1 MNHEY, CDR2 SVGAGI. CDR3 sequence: CASSRDSSGNTIYF. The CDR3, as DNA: TGTGCCAGCAGTCGAGACAGCTCTGGAAACACCATATATTTT.

Here the CDR3 reads CASSTPTGGADGYTF. The CDR3 bases are TGCGCCAGCAGCACCCCGACAGGGGGCGCAGATGGCTACACCTTC. The gene calls are TRBV5-1 and TRBJ1-2; TRBD1 aligns across 10 bases. Germline-derived CDR1 and CDR2 are SGHRS and YFSETQ. J gave up 6 bases and V 4 bases, and 9 bases lay outside the gene matches. The CDR3 contains 15 residues.

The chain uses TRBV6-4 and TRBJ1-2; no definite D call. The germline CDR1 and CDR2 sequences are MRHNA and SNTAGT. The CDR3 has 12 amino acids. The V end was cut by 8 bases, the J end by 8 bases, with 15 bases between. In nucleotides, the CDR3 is TGTGCCAGCCTATTGAGGCCGCGGGGCTACACCTTC. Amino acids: CASLLRPRGYTF.

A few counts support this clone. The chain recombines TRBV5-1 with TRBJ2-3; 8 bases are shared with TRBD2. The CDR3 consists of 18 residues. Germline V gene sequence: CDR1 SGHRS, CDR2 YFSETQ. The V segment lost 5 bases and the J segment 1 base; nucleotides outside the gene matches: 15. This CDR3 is CASRERESSGVRTDTQYF. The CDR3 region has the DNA TGCGCCAGCAGAGAGCGGGAGTCTTCGGGGGTCCGCACAGATACGCAGTATTTT.

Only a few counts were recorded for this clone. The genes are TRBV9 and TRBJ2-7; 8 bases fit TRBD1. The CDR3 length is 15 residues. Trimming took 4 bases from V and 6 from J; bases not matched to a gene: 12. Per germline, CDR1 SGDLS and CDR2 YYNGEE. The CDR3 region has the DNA TGTGCCAGCAGCAAACGGACAGGGCCCCAGTCCGAGCAGTACTTC. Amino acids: CASSKRTGPQSEQYF.

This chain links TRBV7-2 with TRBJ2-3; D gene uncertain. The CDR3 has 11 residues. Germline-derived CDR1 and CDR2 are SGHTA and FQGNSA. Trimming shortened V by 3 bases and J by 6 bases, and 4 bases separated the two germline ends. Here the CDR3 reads CASSFPDTQYF. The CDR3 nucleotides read TGTGCCAGCAGCTTCCCGGATACGCAGTATTTT.

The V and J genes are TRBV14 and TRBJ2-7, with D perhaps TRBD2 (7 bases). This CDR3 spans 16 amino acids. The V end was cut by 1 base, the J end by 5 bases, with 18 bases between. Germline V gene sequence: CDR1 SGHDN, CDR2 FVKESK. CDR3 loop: CASSQGGGGGTHEQYF. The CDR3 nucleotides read TGTGCCAGCAGCCAAGGCGGAGGGGGGGGTACCCACGAGCAGTACTTC.

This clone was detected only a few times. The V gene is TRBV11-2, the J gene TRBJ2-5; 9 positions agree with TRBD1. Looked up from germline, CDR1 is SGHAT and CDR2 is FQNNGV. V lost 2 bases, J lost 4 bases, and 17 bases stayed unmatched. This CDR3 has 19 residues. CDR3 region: CASSLYPAPDRGAGETQYF. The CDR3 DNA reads TGTGCCAGCAGCTTATACCCCGCCCCCGACAGGGGGGCTGGAGAGACCCAGTACTTC.